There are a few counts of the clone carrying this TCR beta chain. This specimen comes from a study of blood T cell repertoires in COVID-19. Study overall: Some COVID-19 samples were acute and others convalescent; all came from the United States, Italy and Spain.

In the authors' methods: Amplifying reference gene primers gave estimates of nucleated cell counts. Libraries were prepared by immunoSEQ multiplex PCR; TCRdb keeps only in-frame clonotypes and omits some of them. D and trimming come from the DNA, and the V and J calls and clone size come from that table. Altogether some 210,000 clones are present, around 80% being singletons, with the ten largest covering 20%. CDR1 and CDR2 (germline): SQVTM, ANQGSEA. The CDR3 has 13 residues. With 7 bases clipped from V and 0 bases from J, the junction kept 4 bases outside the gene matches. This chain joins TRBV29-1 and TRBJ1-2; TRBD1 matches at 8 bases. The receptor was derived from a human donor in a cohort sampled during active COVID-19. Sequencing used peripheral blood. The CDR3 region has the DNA TGCAGCGGGGGACAGGCAGCTAACTATGGCTACACCTTC. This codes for CSGGQAANYGYTF.